Following are 10 T cell receptor beta chains from one sample sequenced in a study of CD8+ T cells in alopecia areata. Sorting relied on CD4, CD8alpha, NKG2D, NKG2ACE and other markers applied to pooled cutaneous lymph node cells. RNA extraction and reverse transcription yielded cDNA as sequencing template. Only in-frame clones appear in the TCRdb table, and some are missing; sequencing was by immunoSEQ multiplex PCR. This sample has around 300,000 clones and no singletons, with 0.9% to 1.5% in the ten largest. The sequenced sample was CD4+ T cells sorted from a lymph node. All receptors come from a C3H/HeJ mouse with alopecia areata. The strain's MHC: H2-k.

This clone was seen a few times. Germline and genes here are mouse. The missing CDR3 end, 4 residues past where the read stops, is filled in from the germline J gene. This chain joins TRBV29 and TRBJ2-5; perhaps TRBD2 as D (6 bases). V was cut by 3 bases and J by 1 base, with 11 bases left in between. The CDR3 runs to 15 residues. Germline loops: CDR1 MSHET, CDR2 SYDVDS. CDR3 sequence reads: CASSLPLGYQDTQYF. Incomplete CDR3 DNA: TGTGCTAGCAGTTTGCCTCTGGGGTACCAAGAC.

Details on this clone: The genes and germline here are from mouse. With the read ending 4 residues before the CDR3 end, the germline J gene is used to fill in that end. The chain joins TRBV13-1 to TRBJ2-7; 7 bases align to TRBD1. The CDR3 is 15 amino acids. Germline V lookup: CDR1 NSHNY, CDR2 SYGAGN. V gave up 1 base and J gave up 3 bases; unmatched junction bases: 7. The sequenced CDR3 bases are TGTGCCAGCAGTGATCCCCCGGGACAGAACTAT. Its protein product is CASSDPPGQNY. The complete CDR3 sequence is CASSDPPGQNYEQYF.

This clone was seen a handful of times. Gene names denote mouse genes. The sequenced fragment ends 4 residues before the CDR3 boundary, so the rest is inferred from the germline J gene. Distinct nucleotide sequences in the sample also encode this CDR3. The chain links TRBV14 to TRBJ2-5; TRBD2 matches 8 bases. After removal of 5 bases from V and 0 bases from J, the junction contained 5 bases not matched to a gene. The CDR3 sequence is 15 residues long. Germline V gene data show CDR1 as SGHDT and CDR2 as FRDEAV. CDR3 DNA (partial): TGTGCCAGCAGCCCCGACTGGGGTAACCAAGAC. Its protein is CASSPDWGNQD. In full, the CDR3 reads CASSPDWGNQDTQYF.

This clone was counted a few times. Each gene name is a mouse one. Coverage ceases 3 residues before the CDR3 finishes, and the germline J gene fills in the end. The chain carries TRBV5 and TRBJ1-6; TRBD1 agrees at 8 bases. TRBJ1-6 is designated an ORF whose function remains uncertain. CDR3 length: 15 amino acids. V lost 2 bases to trimming and J lost 8 bases; unmatched junction nucleotides: 5. Germline V gene data show CDR1 as LGHNA and CDR2 as YNLKQL (reference sequence). This CDR3 is CASSQQGAEDSPLYF. The CDR3 bases that were read are TGTGCCAGCAGCCAACAGGGGGCCGAGGATTCGCCC.

This clone has just a few counts. Genes here carry mouse names. This CDR3 reads CTCSAMGTYNSPLYF. Partial CDR3 DNA: TGCACCTGCAGTGCAATGGGGACCTATAATTCGCCC. The chain combines TRBV1 with TRBJ1-6; D remains ambiguous. The read finishes 3 residues shy of the CDR3 end, and the germline J gene is used to complete it. TRBJ1-6 belongs to the ORF category, with a function that is uncertain. The V gene lost 2 bases and the J gene lost 2 bases, with 7 bases spanning the gap. Germline loops: CDR1 NSQYPW, CDR2 LRSPGD (reference sequence). This CDR3 is built from 15 residues.

This clone turned up a few times. The gene names given are mouse names. CDR3 DNA (partial): TGTGCCAGCAGCCCCGGGACAGGGAACTCC. As protein: CASSPGTGNS. The whole CDR3 protein is CASSPGTGNSDYTF. The rearrangement joins TRBV2 to TRBJ1-2; 9 bases fit TRBD1. The read comes to an end 4 residues before the CDR3 does, leaving the germline J gene to fill in the end. With V trimmed by 4 bases and J by 2 bases, 2 bases remained unmatched. The germline CDR1 and CDR2 sequences are LGHNA and YSYQKL. The CDR3 is 14 residues long.

About this clone: Gene names and germline refer to mouse. The sequenced fragment ends 4 residues before the CDR3 boundary, so the rest is inferred from the germline J gene. The same CDR3 is also encoded by other DNA sequences in this sample. The chain links TRBV5 to TRBJ2-5; 7 positions match TRBD2. This CDR3 has 15 residues. Trimming cost V 0 bases and J 2 bases; bases outside gene matches: 2. The germline V gene has CDR1 LGHNA and CDR2 YNLKQL (reference sequence). CDR3 sequence reads: CASSQDRLGQDTQYF. The covered CDR3 bases are TGTGCCAGCAGCCAAGATCGACTGGGCCAAGAC.

This clone was seen only a few times. The germline and genes are mouse ones. The sample has other DNA sequences that encode this CDR3 too. The CDR3: CTCSAPTGASAETLYF. CDR3 DNA, as far as it was read: TGCACCTGCAGTGCACCCACTGGGGCTAGTGCAGAA. The chain uses TRBV1 and TRBJ2-3; 7 bases are a match to TRBD2. The read terminates 4 residues before the CDR3 end, so the remaining end is supplied by the germline J gene. The CDR3 spans 16 residues. Germline V CDR1 and CDR2: NSQYPW, LRSPGD (reference sequence). Trimming took 2 bases from V and 0 from J; bases not matched to a gene: 5.

A remark on this clone: This sequence may be a read error, since a much larger clone differs from it by one base. These gene names are mouse names. The CDR3 protein is CASSKGPNSDYTF. Incomplete CDR3 DNA: TGTGCCAGCAGTAAGGGTCCAAACTCC. The V call is TRBV19, the J call TRBJ1-2, with unresolved D. The CDR3 is cut off 4 residues early in the read; its end comes from the germline J gene. The V end was cut by 3 bases, the J end by 0 bases, with 6 bases between. The CDR3 is 13 amino acids. The germline gives CDR1 FNHDT, CDR2 SITEND (reference sequence).

In its sample, this clone was seen a few times. Gene and germline names: mouse. The sample carries other DNA sequences with the same CDR3. CDR3 DNA, as far as it was read: TGTGCCTGGAGTCCCTCTCGGGGGGGCGGTGCAGAA. It encodes CAWSPSRGGGAE. The whole CDR3 reads CAWSPSRGGGAETLYF. The chain carries TRBV31 and TRBJ2-3, with TRBD2 identical over 8 bases. The read gets to within 4 residues of the CDR3 end, and the germline J gene fills in the rest. Germline V lookup: CDR1 GKSSPN, CDR2 SITVG. J lost 1 base, V lost 1 base, and 7 bases had no gene match. CDR3 length equals 16 residues.